Reported below is one TCR beta chain. Its antigen is unknown. Under 3 months was the duration of disease in ophthalmopathy patients, who also had a Clinical Activity Score of at least 3 and a NOSPECS grade of at least 4. CDR3 length equals 16 residues. The germline gives CDR1 SGHVS, CDR2 FQNEAQ. Trimming took off 5 bases at V and 1 base at J, with 14 bases between the two ends. TCR beta CDR3 regions were amplified from RNA transcripts. The primer set for the first-round RT-PCR of the TCR CDR3 was HTBI. TCRdb re-called the multiplex PCR reads with MiXCR, one entry per CDR3 protein. Of hundreds of thousands of distinct CDR3 sequences in the sample, around 20% were seen once. This record belongs to a study of T cells in Graves' hyperthyroidism and ophthalmopathy. Study-level results: Ophthalmopathy was identified by the model a median about seven months ahead of onset. The blood repertoire included most of the expanded thyroid clonotypes above 0.001. The authors' 13 V-J model separated ophthalmopathy from stable hyperthyroidism.

V gene TRBV7-8 combines with J gene TRBJ2-2, with D possibly being TRBD1 (6 bases). Sequencing input: blood. This sequence originates from a man aged 25-40 years with Graves' ophthalmopathy. Written as DNA, the CDR3 is TGTGCCAGCAGCAACAGGGTGGGAGAGAACACCGGGGAGCTGTTTTTT. Amino acid sequence: CASSNRVGENTGELFF.